The source of this TCR beta chain is a study of T cell changes during pregnancy in multiple sclerosis. This CDR3 has 15 amino acids. Trimming took off 3 bases at V and 5 bases at J, with 16 bases between the two ends. Germline V gives CDR1 SQVTM, CDR2 ANQGSEA. Sequencing used immunoSEQ multiplex PCR; TCRdb keeps in-frame clones, though not all of them. The sample yields about 46,000 clones, 92% seen once. This receptor was identified in a female donor in good health, enrolled as a control in a pregnancy study. The rearrangement links TRBV29-1 to TRBJ1-4; D is perhaps TRBD1 (6 bases). The sample in question was CD4+ T cells from peripheral blood mononuclear cells, obtained in the second trimester of pregnancy. CDR3 residues: CSVDSPQGENEKLFF. DNA of the CDR3: TGCAGCGTTGATTCCCCACAGGGTGAAAATGAAAAACTGTTTTTT.